Listed below are T cell receptor beta chains from one sample, sequenced in a study of blood T cell dynamics during melanoma immunotherapy. The table came from immunoSEQ multiplex PCR; TCRdb's copy has only in-frame clones and leaves some out. This sample yields approximately 6,800 clones, of which approximately 84% are seen a single time; 16% belongs to the top ten. Specimen: blood, collected from a patient treated with checkpoint blockade. Receptors were obtained from a human donor with melanoma. The CDR3 runs from the conserved cysteine through the conserved F or W. Fields, in order: CDR3 protein, D gene, V gene. A D gene is named only where the DNA matches it firmly.

CASSPDNNYGYTF,.,TRBV6-5
CASSLAGGNTEAFF,.,TRBV7-9
CAWSVPGPVYEQYF,.,TRBV30
CASSSNSAGNEKLFF,.,TRBV7-9
CASSAGTVYSNQPQHF,.,TRBV7-8
CASSKGGQNAGNNSPLHF,.,TRBV21-1
CAWSVQGEDTGELFF,.,TRBV30
CASRIQGTQPQHF,.,TRBV28
CASSPLIQSYEQYF,.,TRBV27
CASSGYSYGYTF,.,TRBV9
CASIRTSLYEQYF,TRBD2,TRBV6-1
CASSLGNSRNSPLHF,.,TRBV11-3
CASSLGVDEQYF,.,TRBV6-5
CASSSTGTSTWYEQYF,TRBD2,TRBV11-2
CASSQWTGAAYEQYF,TRBD1,TRBV4-2
CASSSRLTYEQYF,.,TRBV7-8
CASRIGGNQPQHF,.,TRBV6-1